This T cell receptor (beta chain) was captured in a study of T cells in localized non-small cell lung cancer. Repertoires were generated with immunoSEQ multiplex PCR, while TCRdb's copy carries only in-frame clones and drops some. The sample consists of 12,000 to 15,000 clones, more than 70% of them appearing once. General study findings and limits: Uninvolved adjacent lung showed the highest T cell clonality, exceeding tumor. Multi-region tumor sequencing was not done, so intratumor heterogeneity could not be excluded. Longer overall survival associated with higher blood T cell density; shorter survival with higher adjacent-lung clonality. Adjacent lung held a median roughly 56 of the top 100 tumor clones.

For this clone: Antigen: not known.

This CDR3 region has 17 residues. The V call is TRBV12-2, the J call TRBJ2-6; no check of the table's D call, TRBD1, against the DNA was made. TRBV12-2 is reported as a pseudogene. The specimen comprised peripheral blood mononuclear cells, sampled before any cancer treatment. This receptor was obtained from a man aged 40 to 69 with stage III lung adenocarcinoma. CDR3 coding DNA: TGTGCAAGTCGCACCAATCCCACACAAAGTCGGGCCAACGTCCTGACTTTC. Protein: CASRTNPTQSRANVLTF.